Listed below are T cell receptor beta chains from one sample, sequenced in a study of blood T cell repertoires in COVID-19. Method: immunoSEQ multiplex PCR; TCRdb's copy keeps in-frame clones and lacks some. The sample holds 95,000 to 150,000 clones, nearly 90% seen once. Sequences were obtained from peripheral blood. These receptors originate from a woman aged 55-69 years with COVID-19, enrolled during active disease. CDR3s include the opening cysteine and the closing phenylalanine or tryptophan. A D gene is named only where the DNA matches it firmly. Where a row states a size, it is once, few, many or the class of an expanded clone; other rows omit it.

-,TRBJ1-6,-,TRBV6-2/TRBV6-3,TGTGCCAGCAGTTACGATCGGGTTACACCCCTCCACTTT,CASSYDRVTPLHF
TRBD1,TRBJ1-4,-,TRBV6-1,TGTGCCAGCAGTGAGAGCCTCGCGGACAGGGGGCAAAAACTGTTTTTT,CASSESLADRGQKLFF
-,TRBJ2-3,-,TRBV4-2,TGTGCCAGCAGCCAAGATTTAGATACCACAGATACGCAGTATTTT,CASSQDLDTTDTQYF
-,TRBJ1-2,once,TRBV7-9,TGTGCCAGCAGCTGGGACTCTATATCGTTAGGCTACACCTTC,CASSWDSISLGYTF
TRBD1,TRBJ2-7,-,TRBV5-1,TGCGCCAGCAGCGGAAAGACAGGGGCCCCCTACGAGCAGTACTTC,CASSGKTGAPYEQYF
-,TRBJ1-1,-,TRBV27,TGTGCCAGCAGTTTACAACAGAACACTGAAGCTTTCTTT,CASSLQQNTEAFF
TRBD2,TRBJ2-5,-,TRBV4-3,TGCGCCAGCAGCCAAGGGACTAGCGGGGCCCAAGAGACCCAGTACTTC,CASSQGTSGAQETQYF
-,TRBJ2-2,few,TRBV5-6,TGTGCCAGCAGCTTGGTTCCGGGGTCCGGGGAGCTGTTTTTT,CASSLVPGSGELFF
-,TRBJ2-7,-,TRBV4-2,TGTGCCAGCAGCCAAGACGGACACCCCTCCTACGAGCAGTACTTC,CASSQDGHPSYEQYF
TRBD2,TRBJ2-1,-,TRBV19,TGTGCCAGTAGTATTGGGGGTTTGTTAGCGGGGGCACCAACCTACAATGAGCAGTTCTTC,CASSIGGLLAGAPTYNEQFF
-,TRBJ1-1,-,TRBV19,TGTGCCAGTAGTATGGGGCGGGACCCACGACTGAACACTGAAGCTTTCTTT,CASSMGRDPRLNTEAFF
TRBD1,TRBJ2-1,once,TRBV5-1,TGCGCCAGCAGCGCACAGGGGGCGCTTAATGAGCAGTTCTTC,CASSAQGALNEQFF
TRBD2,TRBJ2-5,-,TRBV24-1,TGTGCCACCAGTGGGGGACTAGCGGGGCCTCAAGAGACCCAGTACTTC,CATSGGLAGPQETQYF
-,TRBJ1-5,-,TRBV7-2,TGTGCCAGCAGCCCCCTACAGTATAGCAATCAGCCCCAGCATTTT,CASSPLQYSNQPQHF
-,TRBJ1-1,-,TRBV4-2,TGTGCCAGCAGCCACCCGACGAAGGGGGGGTTTGCTTTCTTT,CASSHPTKGGFAFF
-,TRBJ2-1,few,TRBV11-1,TGTGCCAGCAGCTCAGACTCCGTCCGCCCCTACAATGAGCAGTTCTTC,CASSSDSVRPYNEQFF
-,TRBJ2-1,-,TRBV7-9,TGTGCCAGCAGCTTTGAGAGATACAATGAGCAGTTCTTC,CASSFERYNEQFF
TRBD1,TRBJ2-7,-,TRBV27,TGTGCCAGCAGTGAGCCTTCCGGGACAGGGTTTACCGAGCAGTACTTC,CASSEPSGTGFTEQYF
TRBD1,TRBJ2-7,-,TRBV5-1,TGCGCCAGCAGGGGGGACAGTTTCACCTACGAGCAGTACTTC,CASRGDSFTYEQYF
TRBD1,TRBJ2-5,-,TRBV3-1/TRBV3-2,TGTGCCAGCAGCACTCGGGGACAGGGGTTATTGGAGACCCAGTACTTC,CASSTRGQGLLETQYF
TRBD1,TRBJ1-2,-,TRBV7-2,TGTGCCAGCAGCCCAGGACAGGGCTTAGGCTACACCTTC,CASSPGQGLGYTF
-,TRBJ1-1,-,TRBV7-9,TGTGCCAGCAGCTTATCAGGGGCGTCGACTGAAGCTTTCTTT,CASSLSGASTEAFF
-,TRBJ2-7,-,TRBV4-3,TGCGCCAGCAGCCAAGTTGGAGATTCCTACGAGCAGTACTTC,CASSQVGDSYEQYF
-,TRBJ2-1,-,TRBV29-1,TGCAGCGCCCTGGGACATTCCGGGAATGAGCAGTTCTTC,CSALGHSGNEQFF
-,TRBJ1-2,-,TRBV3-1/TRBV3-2,TGTGCCAGCAGCCAAGTACAGGGCGAGGCTGGCTACACCTTC,CASSQVQGEAGYTF
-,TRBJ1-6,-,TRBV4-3,TGCGCCAGCAGCCAAGGTCAGAATAATTCACCCCTCCACTTT,CASSQGQNNSPLHF
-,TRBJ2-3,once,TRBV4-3,TGCGCCAGCAGCCTCTCGTCAGGGTCCGGCAGAGATACGCAGTATTTT,CASSLSSGSGRDTQYF
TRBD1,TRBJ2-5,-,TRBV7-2,TGTGCCAGCAGCCCACGGACAGGGGGAGAGACCCAGTACTTC,CASSPRTGGETQYF
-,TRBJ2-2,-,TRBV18,TGTGCCAGCTCACCACTCGGACAAAGCACCGGGGAGCTGTTTTTT,CASSPLGQSTGELFF
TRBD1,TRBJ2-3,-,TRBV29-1,TGCAGCCTCCTGACAGGGCCTAGCACAGATACGCAGTATTTT,CSLLTGPSTDTQYF
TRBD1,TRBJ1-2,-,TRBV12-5,TGTGCTAGTGGACACGGGACAGGGGTTTATGGCTACACCTTC,CASGHGTGVYGYTF
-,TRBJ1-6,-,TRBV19,TGTGCCAGTAGTCCAAGCTCGATATCACCCCTCCACTTT,CASSPSSISPLHF
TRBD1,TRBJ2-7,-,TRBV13,TGTGCCAGCAGGAAAACAGGGGCCTCCGGCGAGCAGTACTTC,CASRKTGASGEQYF
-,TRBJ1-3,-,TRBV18,TGTGCCAGCTCACCAGCGGAGTTGTCTGGAAACACCATATATTTT,CASSPAELSGNTIYF
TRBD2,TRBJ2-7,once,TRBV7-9,TGTGCCAGCAGCTTCCACCTAGCGGGGGAAAACGAGCAGTACTTC,CASSFHLAGENEQYF
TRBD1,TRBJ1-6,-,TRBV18,TGTGCCAGCTCACTGGGGACAGGCAATTCACCCCTCCACTTT,CASSLGTGNSPLHF
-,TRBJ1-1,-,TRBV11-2,TGTGCCAGCAGCTTAGGGCAGGCAACTGAAGCTTTCTTT,CASSLGQATEAFF
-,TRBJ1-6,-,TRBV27,TGTGCCAGCCGGGACTTTTTTAATTCACCCCTCCACTTT,CASRDFFNSPLHF
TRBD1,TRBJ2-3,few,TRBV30,TGTGCCTGGAGCGCGGGACAGGGGAGGTCAGATACGCAGTATTTT,CAWSAGQGRSDTQYF